This entry describes one TCR beta chain. Its antigen remains unidentified. This sample is part of a study of T cells in localized non-small cell lung cancer. Study findings and constraints: Only one tumor region was sequenced, so heterogeneity remains possible.

Sequenced by immunoSEQ multiplex PCR; TCRdb stores in-frame clones only, minus some. The sample consists of around 91,000 clones, roughly 87% of them appearing once. The CDR3 is made up of 16 amino acids. The sequence was collected from a man aged 40 to 70 with stage I squamous cell lung carcinoma. Sequences were derived from peripheral blood, sampled before any cancer treatment. The chain recombines TRBV21-1 with TRBJ2-1. TRBV21-1 represents a pseudogene. CDR3 in amino acids: CASSKRPLPSYNEQFF. CDR3 DNA: TGTGCCAGCAGCAAACGACCGCTCCCTTCCTACAATGAGCAGTTCTTC.